Sequencing of this T cell receptor beta chain was carried out in a study of blood T cell repertoires in COVID-19. About the research overall: Donors in the United States, Italy and Spain gave samples during acute or convalescent COVID-19. T cells, B-cell-depleted T cells, or PBMCs supplied cDNA or gDNA.

Looked up from germline, CDR1 is SEHNR and CDR2 is FQNEAQ (reference sequence). This CDR3 has 16 residues. Trimming at V came to 1 base and at J to 7 bases, leaving 6 bases not matched to a gene. This clone is a singleton in its sample. Original methodology: Amplifying reference gene primers gave estimates of nucleated cell counts. The protocol was immunoSEQ multiplex PCR, while the TCRdb copy is restricted to in-frame clones and leaves out a portion. The V and J calls and clone size come from that table; D and trimming were worked out from the DNA. The sample has under 200,000 clones; around nine tenths are singletons.

This TCR was recovered from a man between 18 and 35 years old with active or convalescent COVID-19. The sample comprised peripheral blood. V is TRBV7-9 and J is TRBJ1-4; 10 positions agree with TRBD1. The DNA for the CDR3 is TGTGCCAGCAGCTTAGGTGGGGACAGGGGAGGTGAAAAACTGTTTTTT. It is translated as CASSLGGDRGGEKLFF.